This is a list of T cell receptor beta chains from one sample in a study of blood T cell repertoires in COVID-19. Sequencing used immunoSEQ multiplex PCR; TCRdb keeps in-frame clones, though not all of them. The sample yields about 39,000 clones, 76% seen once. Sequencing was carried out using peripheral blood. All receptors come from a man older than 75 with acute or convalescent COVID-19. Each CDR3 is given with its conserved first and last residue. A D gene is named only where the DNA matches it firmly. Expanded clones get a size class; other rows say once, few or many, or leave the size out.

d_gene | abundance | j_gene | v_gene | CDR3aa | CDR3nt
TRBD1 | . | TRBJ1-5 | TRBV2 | CASRGQLNQPQHF | TGTGCCAGCAGGGGACAGCTCAATCAGCCCCAGCATTTT
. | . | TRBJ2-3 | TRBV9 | CASSVVDGSGSDTQYF | TGTGCCAGCAGCGTAGTCGACGGGAGTGGGTCAGATACGCAGTATTTT
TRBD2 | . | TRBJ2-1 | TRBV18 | CASSPPSGRLNEQFF | TGTGCCAGCTCACCACCCAGCGGGAGACTCAATGAGCAGTTCTTC
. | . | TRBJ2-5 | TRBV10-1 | CASQAVLQETQYF | TGCGCCAGCCAGGCAGTCCTCCAAGAGACCCAGTACTTC
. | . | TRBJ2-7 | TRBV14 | CASSHLQGTYEQYF | TGTGCCAGCAGCCACCTACAGGGCACCTACGAGCAGTACTTC
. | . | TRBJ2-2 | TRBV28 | CASSLHSGDTGELFF | TGTGCCAGCAGTTTACATTCAGGCGACACCGGGGAGCTGTTTTTT
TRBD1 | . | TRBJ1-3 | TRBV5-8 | CASSSTGGGNTIYF | TGTGCCAGCAGCTCCACAGGGGGAGGAAACACCATATATTTT
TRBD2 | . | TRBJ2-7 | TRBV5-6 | CASSTGLAGYEQYF | TGTGCCAGCAGCACGGGACTAGCGGGCTACGAGCAGTACTTC
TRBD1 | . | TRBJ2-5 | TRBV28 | CASSRRTGQETQYF | TGTGCCAGCAGCCGCCGGACAGGCCAAGAGACCCAGTACTTC
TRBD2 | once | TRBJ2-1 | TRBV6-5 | CASSYRGLVDEQFF | TGTGCCAGCAGTTACCGGGGACTAGTGGATGAGCAGTTCTTC
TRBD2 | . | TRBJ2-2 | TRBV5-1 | CASSLHPTGGGSYTGELFF | TGCGCCAGCAGCTTGCACCCGACTGGCGGGGGGTCCTACACCGGGGAGCTGTTTTTT
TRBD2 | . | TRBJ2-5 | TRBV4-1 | CASSPGPASGRETQYF | TGCGCCAGCAGCCCCGGCCCCGCTAGCGGGAGGGAGACCCAGTACTTC
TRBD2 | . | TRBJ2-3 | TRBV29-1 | CSVEVRQVAGLTSTDTQYF | TGCAGCGTTGAAGTCCGGCAGGTAGCGGGATTAACTAGCACAGATACGCAGTATTTT
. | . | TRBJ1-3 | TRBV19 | CASSITGDSVSGNTIYF | TGTGCCAGTAGTATAACGGGGGACTCCGTCTCTGGAAACACCATATATTTT
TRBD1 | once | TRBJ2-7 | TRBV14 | CASSLPDREYEQYF | TGTGCCAGCAGCCTCCCGGACAGGGAATACGAGCAGTACTTC
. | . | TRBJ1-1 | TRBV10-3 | CAISRGRGLDTEAFF | TGTGCCATCAGTAGGGGGAGGGGCTTGGACACTGAAGCTTTCTTT
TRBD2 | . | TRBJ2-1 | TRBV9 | CASSPRSGGGNEQFF | TGTGCCAGCAGCCCCCGAAGCGGGGGGGGCAATGAGCAGTTCTTC
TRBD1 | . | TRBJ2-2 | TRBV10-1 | CASSWTGNTGELFF | TGCGCCAGCAGTTGGACAGGGAACACCGGGGAGCTGTTTTTT
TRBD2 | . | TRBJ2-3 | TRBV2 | CATRPSGSSTDTQYF | TGTGCCACCAGGCCTAGCGGGAGTAGCACAGATACGCAGTATTTT
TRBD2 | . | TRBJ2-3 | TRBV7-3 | CASSWGLAGGADTQYF | TGTGCCAGCAGCTGGGGACTAGCGGGAGGAGCAGATACGCAGTATTTT
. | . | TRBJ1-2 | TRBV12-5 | CASGGLLGGYTF | TGTGCTAGTGGTGGACTCCTAGGAGGCTACACCTTC
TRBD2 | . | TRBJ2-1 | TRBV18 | CASSPSGEYNEQFF | TGTGCCAGCTCACCAAGCGGGGAGTACAATGAGCAGTTCTTC
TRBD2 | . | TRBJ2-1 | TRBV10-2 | CASSGSGGRDEQFF | TGCGCCAGCAGTGGAAGCGGGGGTCGGGATGAGCAGTTCTTC
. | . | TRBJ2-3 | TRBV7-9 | CASSLSGFTDTQYF | TGTGCCAGCAGCTTATCGGGTTTCACAGATACGCAGTATTTT
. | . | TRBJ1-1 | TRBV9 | CASSGAGPAAEAFF | TGTGCCAGCAGCGGGGCAGGGCCTGCCGCTGAAGCTTTCTTT
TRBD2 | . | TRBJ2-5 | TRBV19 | CASSPRTSGRVKTQYF | TGTGCCAGTAGTCCAAGGACTAGCGGGAGAGTAAAGACCCAGTACTTC
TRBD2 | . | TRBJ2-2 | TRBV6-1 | CASSDAGDTGELFF | TGTGCCAGCAGTGACGCGGGGGACACCGGGGAGCTGTTTTTT